The source of this TCR beta chain is a study of T cells in Graves' hyperthyroidism and ophthalmopathy. Study-level points and caveats: Blood also held most thyroid clonotypes expanded beyond 0.001.

The CDR3 regions of TCR beta were amplified from RNA transcripts. Using the HTBI primer set, a first-round RT-PCR was run on the TCR CDR3. Via MiXCR, TCRdb re-called the multiplex PCR reads, giving one row per CDR3 protein. The sample has some 250,000 distinct CDR3 sequences, approximately 14% seen once. As regards this clonotype: The antigen is not known.

Source material: blood. The receptor's source is a woman aged 50 to 60 with Graves' hyperthyroidism that later progressed to Graves' ophthalmopathy.

The CDR3 bases are TGCAGTGCTAGAGGGACAGCGAATGAAAAACTGTTTTTT. Protein: CSARGTANEKLFF. This chain joins TRBV20-1 and TRBJ1-4; D may be TRBD1 (6 bases). Germline CDR1 and CDR2: DFQATT and SNEGSKA (reference sequence). Trimming cost V 1 base and J 5 bases, with 8 bases left between them. This CDR3 contains 13 residues.